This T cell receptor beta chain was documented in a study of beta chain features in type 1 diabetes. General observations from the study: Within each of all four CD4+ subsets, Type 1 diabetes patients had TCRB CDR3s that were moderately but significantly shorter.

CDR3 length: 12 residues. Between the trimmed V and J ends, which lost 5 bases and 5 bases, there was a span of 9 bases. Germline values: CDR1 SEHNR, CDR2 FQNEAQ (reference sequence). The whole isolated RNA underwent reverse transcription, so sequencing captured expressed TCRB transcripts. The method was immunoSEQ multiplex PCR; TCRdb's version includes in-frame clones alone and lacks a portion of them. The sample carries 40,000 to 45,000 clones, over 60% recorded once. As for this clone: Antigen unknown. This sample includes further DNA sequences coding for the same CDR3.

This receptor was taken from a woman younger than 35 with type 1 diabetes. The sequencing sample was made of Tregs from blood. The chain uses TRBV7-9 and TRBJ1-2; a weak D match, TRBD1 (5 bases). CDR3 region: CASSAQGYGYTF. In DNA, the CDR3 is TGTGCCAGCAGCGCTCAGGGTTATGGCTACACCTTC.